This T cell receptor beta chain was identified in a study of early T cells in non-severe SARS-CoV-2 infection. As for the study in general: Sequencing targeted bulk RNA from unsorted whole blood, leaving chains unpaired. The study's findings and limits: In VDJdb matching, anti-spike CD8 responses were favored while private and CD4 specificities went missing.

V shed 5 bases and J 6 bases; nucleotides not matched to a gene: 8. From germline, CDR1 is SGHAT and CDR2 FQNNGV. This CDR3 is built from 15 residues. In the library, individual cDNA molecules carried attached unique molecular identifiers. TCRdb ran MiXCR on the 5' RACE reads and lists one entry per CDR3 protein. The profile shows about 36,000 distinct CDR3 sequences, 6% to 7.5% of them singletons. This clonotype was seen many times. Its antigen is undetermined. This specimen was whole blood, taken at baseline. The receptor was isolated from an adult who was a healthcare worker with PCR-confirmed SARS-CoV-2 infection or an uninfected control (not recorded which). The J gene is TRBJ2-1, the V gene TRBV11-2; 9 bases align to TRBD2. The CDR3 is CASSRRLAAGNEQFF. The CDR3 bases are TGTGCCAGCAGCCGACGACTAGCGGCGGGCAATGAGCAGTTCTTC.